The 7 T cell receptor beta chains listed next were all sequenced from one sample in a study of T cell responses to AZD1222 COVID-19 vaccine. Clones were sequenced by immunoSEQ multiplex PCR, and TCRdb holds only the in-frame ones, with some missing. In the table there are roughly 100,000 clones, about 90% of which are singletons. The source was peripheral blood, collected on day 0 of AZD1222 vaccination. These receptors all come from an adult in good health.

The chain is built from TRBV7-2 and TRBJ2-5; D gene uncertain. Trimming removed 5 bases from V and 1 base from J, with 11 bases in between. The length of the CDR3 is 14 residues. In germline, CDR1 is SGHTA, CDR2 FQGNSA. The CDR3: CASSPLFAQETQYF. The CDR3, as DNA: TGTGCCAGCAGCCCACTGTTTGCCCAAGAGACCCAGTACTTC.

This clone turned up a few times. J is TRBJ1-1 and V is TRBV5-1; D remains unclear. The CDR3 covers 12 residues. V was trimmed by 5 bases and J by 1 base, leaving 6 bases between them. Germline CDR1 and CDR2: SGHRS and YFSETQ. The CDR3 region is CASSNPNTEAFF. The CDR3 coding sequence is TGCGCCAGCAGTAATCCGAACACTGAAGCTTTCTTT.

The CDR3: CASSQTHPAGTGGNTIYF. In DNA, the CDR3 is TGTGCCAGCAGCCAAACTCATCCCGCAGGGACCGGCGGAAACACCATATATTTT. The chain couples TRBV3-1 (or the pseudogene TRBV3-2) to TRBJ1-3; perhaps TRBD1 as D (5 bases). Germline CDR1 reads LGHDT; CDR2 reads YNNKEL (reference sequence). Trimming stripped 2 bases from V and 4 bases from J, with 21 bases between. The CDR3 totals 18 residues.

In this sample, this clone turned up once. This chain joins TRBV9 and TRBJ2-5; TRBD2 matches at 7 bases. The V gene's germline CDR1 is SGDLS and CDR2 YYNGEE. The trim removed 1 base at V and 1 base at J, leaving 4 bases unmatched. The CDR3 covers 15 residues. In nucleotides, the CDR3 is TGTGCCAGCAGCGTACTGCCGGGGGGCCAAGAGACCCAGTACTTC. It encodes CASSVLPGGQETQYF.

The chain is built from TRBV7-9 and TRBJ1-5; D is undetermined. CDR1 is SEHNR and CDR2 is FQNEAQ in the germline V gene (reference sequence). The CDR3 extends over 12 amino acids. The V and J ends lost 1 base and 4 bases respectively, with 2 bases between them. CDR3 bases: TGTGCCAGCAGCTTAGTAAATCAGCCCCAGCATTTT. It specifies CASSLVNQPQHF. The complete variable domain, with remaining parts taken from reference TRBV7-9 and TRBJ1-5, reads DTGVSQNPRHKITKRGQNVTFRCDPISEHNRLYWYRQTLGQGPEFLTYFQNEAQLEKSRLLSDRFSAERPKGSFSTLEIQRTEQGDSAMYLCASSLVNQPQHFGDGTRLSIL.

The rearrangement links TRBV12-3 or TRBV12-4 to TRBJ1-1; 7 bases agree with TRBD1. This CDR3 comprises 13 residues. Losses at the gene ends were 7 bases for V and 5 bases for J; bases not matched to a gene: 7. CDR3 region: CASKLQGWTEAFF. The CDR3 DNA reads TGTGCCAGCAAGCTACAGGGGTGGACTGAAGCTTTCTTT.

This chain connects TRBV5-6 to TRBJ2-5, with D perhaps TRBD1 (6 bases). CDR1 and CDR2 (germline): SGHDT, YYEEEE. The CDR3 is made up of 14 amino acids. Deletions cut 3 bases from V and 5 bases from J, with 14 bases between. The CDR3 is CASSSNGGVETQYF. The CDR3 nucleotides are TGTGCCAGCAGCTCTAATGGGGGCGTGGAGACCCAGTACTTC. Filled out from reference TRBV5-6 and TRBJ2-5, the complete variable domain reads DAGVTQSPTHLIKTRGQQVTLRCSPKSGHDTVSWYQQALGQGPQFIFQYYEEEERQRGNFPDRFSGHQFPNYSSELNVNALLLGDSALYLCASSSNGGVETQYFGPGTRLLVL.